This TCR beta chain derives from a study of control samples from healthy donors and cancer patients. Profiled with immunoSEQ multiplex PCR; TCRdb holds only in-frame clones, not every one. This sample has 150,000 to 200,000 clones; 91% occur once, and the top ten carry roughly 1.6%. V shed 4 bases and J 5 bases; nucleotides not matched to a gene: 10. The CDR3 loop spans 15 amino acids. Germline values: CDR1 SGHNT, CDR2 YYREEE (reference sequence). The sample comprised blood. This TCR derives from a woman aged 25-40 years in good health. The V and J genes are TRBV5-4 and TRBJ2-5; TRBD2 agrees at 8 bases. The CDR3 nucleotides are TGTGCCAGCAGCACGGGACTAGAGGTTCGGGAGACCCAGTACTTC. It codes for CASSTGLEVRETQYF.